This is a list of T cell receptor beta chains from one sample in a study of Ad26.COV2.S vaccination and SARS-CoV-2 variants. Measured with immunoSEQ multiplex PCR; TCRdb has only the in-frame clones, and not every one. Of 440,000 or so clones listed, 80% to 95% were seen once; the top ten hold under 4.5%. The sample here was peripheral blood, taken in a trial of Ad26.COV2.S vaccine versus placebo. These receptors were taken from a person between 18 and 59 years old who received the Ad26.COV2.S COVID-19 vaccine or a placebo. CDR3s include the opening cysteine and the closing phenylalanine or tryptophan. Clone size appears in some rows only: once, few, many, or a class for an expanded clone.

cdr3_aa: CAISEGVNNQPQHF
v_call: TRBV10-3
clone_size: NA
j_call: TRBJ1-5

cdr3_aa: CASTPGWEDNEQFF
v_call: TRBV3-1/TRBV3-2
clone_size: NA
j_call: TRBJ2-1

cdr3_aa: CASSFSSSNQPQHF
v_call: TRBV27
clone_size: NA
j_call: TRBJ1-5

cdr3_aa: CATSDSPTWETQYF
v_call: TRBV24-1
clone_size: NA
j_call: TRBJ2-5

cdr3_aa: CASSPPGDLQPQHF
v_call: TRBV6-2/TRBV6-3
clone_size: once
j_call: TRBJ1-5

cdr3_aa: CASSRDPLSGASTDTQYF
v_call: TRBV6-6
clone_size: few
j_call: TRBJ2-3

cdr3_aa: CASSFAGLREQYF
v_call: TRBV27
clone_size: NA
j_call: TRBJ2-7

cdr3_aa: CASSSGLAGSYEQYF
v_call: TRBV5-5
clone_size: few
j_call: TRBJ2-7

cdr3_aa: CASSQDAVYTEAFF
v_call: TRBV4-3
clone_size: NA
j_call: TRBJ1-1

cdr3_aa: CASSLAGGSNEQFF
v_call: TRBV7-3
clone_size: NA
j_call: TRBJ2-1

cdr3_aa: CASSDGDTEAFF
v_call: TRBV2
clone_size: once
j_call: TRBJ1-1

cdr3_aa: CASSASSVGSYEQYF
v_call: TRBV19
clone_size: NA
j_call: TRBJ2-7

cdr3_aa: CASSESWGGTNEKLFF
v_call: TRBV25-1
clone_size: NA
j_call: TRBJ1-4

cdr3_aa: CASSQARSSGANVLTF
v_call: TRBV5-6
clone_size: NA
j_call: TRBJ2-6

cdr3_aa: CASSLRLAGISYEQYF
v_call: TRBV5-4
clone_size: NA
j_call: TRBJ2-7

cdr3_aa: CACFEGGYTF
v_call: TRBV28
clone_size: NA
j_call: TRBJ1-2

cdr3_aa: CASSMRSLRERNEQYF
v_call: TRBV19
clone_size: NA
j_call: TRBJ2-7

cdr3_aa: CASSQEERQYNEQFF
v_call: TRBV4-2
clone_size: NA
j_call: TRBJ2-1

cdr3_aa: CAWSKLAGIYNEQFF
v_call: TRBV30
clone_size: NA
j_call: TRBJ2-1

cdr3_aa: CASRLQTNYEQYF
v_call: TRBV5-1
clone_size: NA
j_call: TRBJ2-7

cdr3_aa: CASSLRPSYEQYF
v_call: TRBV27
clone_size: once
j_call: TRBJ2-7

cdr3_aa: CASSTQVRFANYGYTF
v_call: TRBV19
clone_size: NA
j_call: TRBJ1-2

cdr3_aa: CASGVVLSDTQYF
v_call: TRBV7-2
clone_size: NA
j_call: TRBJ2-3

cdr3_aa: CASSPLRGGVNEQFF
v_call: TRBV18
clone_size: once
j_call: TRBJ2-1

cdr3_aa: CSASYAVSGNTIYF
v_call: TRBV20-1
clone_size: NA
j_call: TRBJ1-3

cdr3_aa: CASSAIRGLGETQYF
v_call: TRBV28
clone_size: NA
j_call: TRBJ2-5

cdr3_aa: CASSLPPYNEQFF
v_call: TRBV7-8
clone_size: NA
j_call: TRBJ2-1

cdr3_aa: CSASGGQGSYEQYF
v_call: TRBV20-1
clone_size: once
j_call: TRBJ2-7

cdr3_aa: CSGWQDGEQFF
v_call: TRBV20-1
clone_size: NA
j_call: TRBJ2-1

cdr3_aa: CASSTSYEQYF
v_call: TRBV21-1
clone_size: NA
j_call: TRBJ2-7

cdr3_aa: CASSLGGVNTEAFF
v_call: TRBV5-4
clone_size: NA
j_call: TRBJ1-1

cdr3_aa: CASSLEGRADTQYF
v_call: TRBV7-9
clone_size: NA
j_call: TRBJ2-3

cdr3_aa: CASSDSQASGRAETQYF
v_call: TRBV6-4
clone_size: NA
j_call: TRBJ2-5

cdr3_aa: CASSPADRVATGELFF
v_call: TRBV27
clone_size: once
j_call: TRBJ2-2

cdr3_aa: CASSPFGQGEGELFF
v_call: TRBV18
clone_size: NA
j_call: TRBJ2-2

cdr3_aa: CASSPRAQPGLADEYEQYF
v_call: TRBV7-9
clone_size: NA
j_call: TRBJ2-7

cdr3_aa: CASSLIPPLYEQYF
v_call: TRBV27
clone_size: NA
j_call: TRBJ2-7

cdr3_aa: CASSQRTSGRDETQYF
v_call: TRBV7-9
clone_size: NA
j_call: TRBJ2-5

cdr3_aa: CASRGGADEQFF
v_call: TRBV6-5
clone_size: once
j_call: TRBJ2-1

cdr3_aa: CASSYPGLASYNEQFF
v_call: TRBV7-6
clone_size: once
j_call: TRBJ2-1

cdr3_aa: CASSLVALSGRGYGYTF
v_call: TRBV28
clone_size: NA
j_call: TRBJ1-2

cdr3_aa: CASSYRVSNEQYF
v_call: TRBV3-1/TRBV3-2
clone_size: few
j_call: TRBJ2-7

cdr3_aa: CASSLDGRRYEQYF
v_call: TRBV5-1
clone_size: NA
j_call: TRBJ2-7

cdr3_aa: CASSQGTSGSYEQYF
v_call: TRBV3-1/TRBV3-2
clone_size: NA
j_call: TRBJ2-7

cdr3_aa: CASSGWWDSDQPQHF
v_call: TRBV5-5
clone_size: NA
j_call: TRBJ1-5

cdr3_aa: CASSLTWGRDLNSPLHF
v_call: TRBV19
clone_size: many
j_call: TRBJ1-6

cdr3_aa: CASSSQTSGRRTYEQYF
v_call: TRBV7-9
clone_size: few
j_call: TRBJ2-7

cdr3_aa: CASSKVRSRYEQYF
v_call: TRBV21-1
clone_size: few
j_call: TRBJ2-7

cdr3_aa: CASSGSGGETQYF
v_call: TRBV4-1
clone_size: NA
j_call: TRBJ2-5

cdr3_aa: CASSPRRGQLGNTIYF
v_call: TRBV7-2
clone_size: NA
j_call: TRBJ1-3